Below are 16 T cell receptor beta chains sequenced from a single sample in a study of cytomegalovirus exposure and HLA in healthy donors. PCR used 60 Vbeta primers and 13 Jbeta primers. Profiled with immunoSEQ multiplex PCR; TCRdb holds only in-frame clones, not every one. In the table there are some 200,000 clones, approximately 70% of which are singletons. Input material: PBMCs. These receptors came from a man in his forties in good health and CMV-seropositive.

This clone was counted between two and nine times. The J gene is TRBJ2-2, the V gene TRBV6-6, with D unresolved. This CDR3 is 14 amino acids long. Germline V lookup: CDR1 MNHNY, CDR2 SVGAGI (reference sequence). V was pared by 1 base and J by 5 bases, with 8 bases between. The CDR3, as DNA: TGTGCCAGCAGTTACTACATCCTGACCGGGGAGCTGTTTTTT. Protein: CASSYYILTGELFF.

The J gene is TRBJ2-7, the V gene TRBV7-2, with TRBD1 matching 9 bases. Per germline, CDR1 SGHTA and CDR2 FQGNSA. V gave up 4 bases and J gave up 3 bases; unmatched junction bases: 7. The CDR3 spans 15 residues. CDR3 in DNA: TGTGCCAGCAGCTCGCAGGGACAGGGAAACTACGAGCAGTACTTC. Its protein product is CASSSQGQGNYEQYF. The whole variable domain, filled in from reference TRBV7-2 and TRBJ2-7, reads GAGVSQSPSNKVTEKGKDVELRCDPISGHTALYWYRQSLGQGLEFLIYFQGNSAPDKSGLPSDRFSAERTGGSVSTLTIQRTQQEDSAVYLCASSSQGQGNYEQYFGPGTRLTVT.

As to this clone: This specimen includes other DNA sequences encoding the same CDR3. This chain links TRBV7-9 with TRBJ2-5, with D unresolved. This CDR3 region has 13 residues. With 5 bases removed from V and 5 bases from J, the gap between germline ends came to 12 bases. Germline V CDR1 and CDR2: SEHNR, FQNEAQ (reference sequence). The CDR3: CASSPAVVETQYF. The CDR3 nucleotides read TGTGCCAGCAGCCCGGCGGTAGTGGAGACCCAGTACTTC. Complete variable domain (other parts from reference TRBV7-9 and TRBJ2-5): DTGVSQNPRHKITKRGQNVTFRCDPISEHNRLYWYRQTLGQGPEFLTYFQNEAQLEKSRLLSDRFSAERPKGSFSTLEIQRTEQGDSAMYLCASSPAVVETQYFGPGTRLLVL.

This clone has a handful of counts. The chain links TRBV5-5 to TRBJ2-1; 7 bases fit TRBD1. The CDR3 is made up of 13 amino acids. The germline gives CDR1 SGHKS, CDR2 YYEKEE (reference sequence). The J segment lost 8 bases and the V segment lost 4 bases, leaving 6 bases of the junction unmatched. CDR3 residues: CASSIRQGYEQFF. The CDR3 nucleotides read TGTGCCAGCAGCATCCGACAGGGCTATGAGCAGTTCTTC.

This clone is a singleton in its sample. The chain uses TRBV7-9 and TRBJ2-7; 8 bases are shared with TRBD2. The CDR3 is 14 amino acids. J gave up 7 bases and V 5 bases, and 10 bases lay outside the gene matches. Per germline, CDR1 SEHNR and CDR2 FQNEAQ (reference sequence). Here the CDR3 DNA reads TGTGCCAGCAGCCTTAGCGGGGCCCGCGGGGAGCAGTACTTC. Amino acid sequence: CASSLSGARGEQYF.

CDR3 sequence (DNA): TGCGCCAGCAGTGGGCTAGCGGGTGACCAAGAGACCCAGTACTTC. It codes for CASSGLAGDQETQYF. The rearrangement links TRBV10-1 to TRBJ2-5; the match to TRBD2 covers 8 bases. The CDR3 runs 15 residues. Germline V gene sequence: CDR1 WNHNN, CDR2 SYGVQD (reference sequence). V was pared by 4 bases and J by 0 bases, with 4 bases of the junction left unmatched.

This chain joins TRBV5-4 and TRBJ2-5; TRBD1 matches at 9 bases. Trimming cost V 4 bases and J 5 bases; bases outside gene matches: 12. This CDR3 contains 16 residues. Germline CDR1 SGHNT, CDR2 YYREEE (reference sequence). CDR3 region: CASSIYRDRDGETQYF. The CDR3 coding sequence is TGTGCCAGCAGCATCTACCGGGACAGGGATGGGGAGACCCAGTACTTC.

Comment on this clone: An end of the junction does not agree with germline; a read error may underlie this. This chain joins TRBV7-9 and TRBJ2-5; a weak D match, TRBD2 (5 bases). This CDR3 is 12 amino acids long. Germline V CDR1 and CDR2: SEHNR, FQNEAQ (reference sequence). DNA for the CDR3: TGTTCCAGCAGCTTAGCCGGAGGGACCCAGTACTTC. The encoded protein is CSSSLAGGTQYF.

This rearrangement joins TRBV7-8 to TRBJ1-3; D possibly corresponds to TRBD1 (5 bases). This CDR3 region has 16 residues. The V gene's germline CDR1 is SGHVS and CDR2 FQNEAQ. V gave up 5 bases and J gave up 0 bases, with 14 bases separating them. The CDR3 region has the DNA TGTGCCAGCAGCCGGCGGGACGGACTCTCTGGAAACACCATATATTTT. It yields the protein CASSRRDGLSGNTIYF.

The CDR3 region is CASSYGTLNTEAFF. DNA of the CDR3: TGTGCCAGCAGTTACGGGACACTGAACACTGAAGCTTTCTTT. V gene TRBV6-5 combines with J gene TRBJ1-1, with TRBD1 as a possible D gene (6 bases). The CDR3 length is 14 residues. Germline V lookup: CDR1 MNHEY, CDR2 SVGAGI. V was shortened by 2 bases and J by 0 bases, with 7 bases between the two germline ends.

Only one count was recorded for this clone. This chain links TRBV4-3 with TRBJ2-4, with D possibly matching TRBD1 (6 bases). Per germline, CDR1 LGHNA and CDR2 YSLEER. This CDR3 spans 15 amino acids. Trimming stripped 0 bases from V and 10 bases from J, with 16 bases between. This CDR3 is CASSQEARSGEIQYF. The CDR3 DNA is TGCGCCAGCAGCCAAGAGGCGAGGTCAGGGGAGATTCAGTACTTC.

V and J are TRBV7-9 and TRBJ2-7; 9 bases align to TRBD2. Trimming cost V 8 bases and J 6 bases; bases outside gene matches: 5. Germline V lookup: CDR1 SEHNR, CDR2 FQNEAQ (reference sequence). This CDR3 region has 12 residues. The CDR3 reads CASASGDAEQYF. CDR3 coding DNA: TGTGCCAGCGCTAGCGGGGATGCCGAGCAGTACTTC.

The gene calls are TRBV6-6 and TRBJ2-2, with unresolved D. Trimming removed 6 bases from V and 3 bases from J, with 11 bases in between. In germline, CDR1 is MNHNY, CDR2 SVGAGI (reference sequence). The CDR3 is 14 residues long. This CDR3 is CASRSGVDTGELFF. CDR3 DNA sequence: TGTGCCAGCAGGTCAGGCGTCGACACCGGGGAGCTGTTTTTT.

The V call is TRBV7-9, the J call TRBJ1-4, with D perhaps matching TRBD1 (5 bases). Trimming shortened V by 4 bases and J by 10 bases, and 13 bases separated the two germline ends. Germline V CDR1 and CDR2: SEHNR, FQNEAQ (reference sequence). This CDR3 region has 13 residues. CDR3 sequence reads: CASSSGGMSKLFF. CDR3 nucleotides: TGTGCCAGCAGCTCCGGGGGGATGTCAAAACTGTTTTTT.

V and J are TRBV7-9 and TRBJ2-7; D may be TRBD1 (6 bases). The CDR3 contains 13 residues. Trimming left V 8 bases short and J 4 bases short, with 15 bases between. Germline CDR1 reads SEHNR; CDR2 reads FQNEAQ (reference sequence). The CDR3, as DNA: TGTGCCAGCGTAGGAACCACAGGGTACGAGCAGTACTTC. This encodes CASVGTTGYEQYF.

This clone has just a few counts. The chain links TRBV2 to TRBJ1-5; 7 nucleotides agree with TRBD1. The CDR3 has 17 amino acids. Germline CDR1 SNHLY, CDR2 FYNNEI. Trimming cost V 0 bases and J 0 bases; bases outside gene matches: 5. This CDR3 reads CASSEAEGGRSNQPQHF. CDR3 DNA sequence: TGTGCCAGCAGTGAAGCGGAAGGGGGCCGTAGCAATCAGCCCCAGCATTTT.